These 14 T cell receptor beta chains were sequenced from one sample in a study of spatial heterogeneity in lung cancer. TCRdb fed the 5' RACE reads into MiXCR, producing one record per CDR3 protein. Of around 63,000 distinct CDR3 sequences in the sample, 8% to 9% were seen once. Documented time point: sample taken at primary tumor resection. Sequencing of whole RNA from tumor, nontumor lung or frozen PBMC involved no sorting. This specimen consisted of PBMCs, obtained at surgery. The receptors here all came from a female donor with early-stage non-small cell lung cancer.

The V gene is TRBV24-1, the J gene TRBJ2-4; possibly TRBD1 or TRBD2 for D (5 bases each). Germline values: CDR1 KGHDR, CDR2 SFDVKD. V was clipped by 4 bases and J by 4 bases, with 13 bases between them. This CDR3 region has 15 residues. CDR3 sequence reads: CATSDPVGTKNIQYF. The CDR3 region has the DNA TGTGCCACCAGTGACCCCGTGGGGACGAAAAACATTCAGTACTTC.

The chain carries TRBV6-5 and TRBJ2-1; 11 nucleotides match TRBD1. After removal of 4 bases from V and 8 bases from J, the junction contained 7 bases not matched to a gene. The CDR3 runs to 15 residues. Germline assignment: CDR1 MNHEY and CDR2 SVGAGI. This CDR3 reads CASSSGQGASYEQFF. CDR3 DNA sequence: TGTGCCAGCAGTTCCGGACAGGGGGCGAGCTATGAGCAGTTCTTC.

This clonotype was observed a few times. This rearrangement joins TRBV20-1 to TRBJ2-3, with D uncertain. This CDR3 is built from 13 residues. Trimming shortened V by 2 bases and J by 1 base, and 7 bases separated the two germline ends. The germline gives CDR1 DFQATT, CDR2 SNEGSKA (reference sequence). The CDR3, as DNA: TGCAGTGCTAGATCCCCTGGCACAGATACGCAGTATTTT. It is translated as CSARSPGTDTQYF.

This clonotype has ten or more counts. This chain links TRBV27 with TRBJ2-7; 9 bases are shared with TRBD1. Germline lookup yields CDR1 MNHEY and CDR2 SMNVEV (reference sequence). V was pared by 2 bases and J by 9 bases, with 5 bases of the junction left unmatched. This CDR3 region has 13 residues. The CDR3 DNA reads TGTGCCAGCAGTTTAGGACAGGGGCCGGCGCAGTACTTC. It codes for CASSLGQGPAQYF.

This clonotype showed up many times. V is TRBV10-2 and J is TRBJ2-5, with D maybe TRBD1 (6 bases). V gave up 1 base and J gave up 5 bases, with 17 bases separating them. Per the germline V gene, CDR1 is WSHSY and CDR2 is SAAADI. The CDR3 is 16 residues long. The CDR3 DNA reads as TGCGCCAGCAGTGAGTTGGGACATCAAATCGGTGAGACCCAGTACTTC. Translation gives CASSELGHQIGETQYF.

This clonotype was recorded at least ten times. The chain carries TRBV14 and TRBJ2-1, with 7 bases fitting TRBD1. Germline V lookup: CDR1 SGHDN, CDR2 FVKESK. Trimming cost V 4 bases and J 3 bases; bases outside gene matches: 9. This CDR3 comprises 16 residues. CDR3 residues: CASSLATGVVYNEQFF. The CDR3, as DNA: TGTGCCAGCAGCCTCGCTACAGGGGTCGTCTACAATGAGCAGTTCTTC.

The chain employs TRBV19 and TRBJ2-1; D gene unclear. CDR3 length: 12 residues. CDR1 is LNHDA, CDR2 SQIVND, per germline (reference sequence). Trimming shortened V by 0 bases and J by 6 bases, and 3 bases separated the two germline ends. CDR3 nucleotide sequence: TGTGCCAGTAGTATAGAAGGCAATGAGCAGTTCTTC. Translation: CASSIEGNEQFF.

This clonotype was counted many times. The V and J genes are TRBV7-9 and TRBJ1-2; D not certain. V lost 6 bases to trimming and J lost 12 bases, with 8 bases between them. The CDR3 is 9 amino acids. CDR1 SEHNR and CDR2 FQNEAQ come from the germline V gene (reference sequence). CDR3 bases: TGTGCCAGCAGGAATCGGCACACCTTC. Translating gives CASRNRHTF.

This clonotype was observed many times. The CDR3 DNA reads TGTGCCAGCAGCCTTCGGGGGCGGGGTTACAATGAGCAGTTCTTC. This translates into CASSLRGRGYNEQFF. The rearrangement links TRBV7-3 to TRBJ2-1; D is perhaps TRBD1 or TRBD2 (6 bases each). Trimming left V 5 bases short and J 4 bases short, with 15 bases between. CDR1 is SGHTA and CDR2 is FQGTGA in the germline V gene. This CDR3 has 15 amino acids.

In this sample, this clonotype turned up a few times. The chain links TRBV9 to TRBJ2-3; D unclear. This CDR3 is built from 11 residues. The V and J ends lost 4 bases and 8 bases respectively, with 8 bases between them. In germline, CDR1 is SGDLS, CDR2 YYNGEE. The CDR3 DNA sequence: TGTGCCAGCAGCCCAAGTTCTACGCAGTATTTT. Amino acid sequence: CASSPSSTQYF.

This clonotype has only a few counts. V and J are TRBV29-1 and TRBJ1-2, with unresolved D. The CDR3 runs 12 residues. Germline V gene sequence: CDR1 SQVTM, CDR2 ANQGSEA. V was pared by 3 bases and J by 0 bases, with 5 bases between. CDR3 nucleotides: TGCAGCGTTGATTGGACTAACTATGGCTACACCTTC. It yields the protein CSVDWTNYGYTF. Using reference TRBV29-1 and TRBJ1-2 for the parts outside the CDR3, the full variable domain is SAVISQKPSRDICQRGTSLTIQCQVDSQVTMMFWYRQQPGQSLTLIATANQGSEATYESGFVIDKFPISRPNLTFSTLTVSNMSPEDSSIYLCSVDWTNYGYTFGSGTRLTVV.

The chain recombines TRBV20-1 with TRBJ2-7; 11 bases agree with TRBD2. Trimming cost V 0 bases and J 0 bases; bases outside gene matches: 7. Germline V gene sequence: CDR1 DFQATT, CDR2 SNEGSKA (reference sequence). CDR3 size: 17 residues. The CDR3: CSARDRPGLAASYEQYF. Written as DNA, the CDR3 is TGCAGTGCTAGAGATCGACCGGGACTAGCGGCCTCCTACGAGCAGTACTTC.

This clonotype was seen a few times. This chain joins TRBV20-1 and TRBJ2-1; 9 bases are a match to TRBD2. After removal of 7 bases from V and 3 bases from J, the junction contained 7 bases not matched to a gene. Germline V gene data show CDR1 as DFQATT and CDR2 as SNEGSKA (reference sequence). The CDR3 extends over 14 amino acids. CDR3 residues: CSGQREEGYNEQFF. CDR3 DNA sequence: TGCAGTGGGCAGCGGGAGGAGGGCTACAATGAGCAGTTCTTC.

The rearrangement links TRBV3-1 to TRBJ2-2; 7 bases match TRBD2. Per the germline V gene, CDR1 is LGHDT and CDR2 is YNNKEL (reference sequence). The CDR3 covers 16 residues. J was trimmed by 4 bases and V by 1 base; bases with no gene match: 6. CDR3 DNA: TGTGCCAGCAGCCAAGGGACTAGTTTACTCACCGGGGAGCTGTTTTTT. It is translated as CASSQGTSLLTGELFF.